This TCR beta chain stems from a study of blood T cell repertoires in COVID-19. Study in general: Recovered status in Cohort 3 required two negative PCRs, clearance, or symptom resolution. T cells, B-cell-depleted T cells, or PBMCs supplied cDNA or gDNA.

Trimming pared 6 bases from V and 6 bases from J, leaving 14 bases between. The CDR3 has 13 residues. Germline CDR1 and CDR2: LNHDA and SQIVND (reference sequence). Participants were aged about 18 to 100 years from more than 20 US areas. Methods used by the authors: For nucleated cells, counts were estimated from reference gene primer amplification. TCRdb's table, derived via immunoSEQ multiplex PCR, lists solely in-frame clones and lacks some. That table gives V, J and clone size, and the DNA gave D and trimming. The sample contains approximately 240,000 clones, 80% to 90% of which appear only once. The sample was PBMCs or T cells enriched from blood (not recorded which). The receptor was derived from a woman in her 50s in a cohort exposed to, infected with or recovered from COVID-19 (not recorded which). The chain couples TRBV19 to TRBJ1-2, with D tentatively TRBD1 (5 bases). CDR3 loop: CASSTPGLDGYTF. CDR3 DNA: TGTGCCAGTAGCACCCCAGGGTTAGATGGCTACACCTTC.